This T cell receptor beta chain was sequenced during a study of T-cell memory formation after mild COVID-19. Across the study: Largely donor-specific TCR clusters were found. Study outcomes and limitations: Pre-infection memory showed some responding clones, and this suggested that cross-reactive memory joined.

In regard to this clonotype: The antigen is not known.

The V segment lost 4 bases and the J segment 5 bases; nucleotides outside the gene matches: 8. The germline CDR1 and CDR2 sequences are LGHNA and YNFKEQ. This CDR3 comprises 17 residues. The 5'RACE method, run with constant-segment primers, produced TCR alpha and TCR beta cDNA libraries (carrying sample barcodes and UMIs). One entry per CDR3 protein results from TCRdb running MiXCR on the 5' RACE reads. This sample yields some 440,000 distinct CDR3 sequences, of which nearly 25% are seen a single time; around 12% belongs to the top ten. The chain links TRBV4-2 to TRBJ2-1; 13 nucleotides align to TRBD2. The source is an adult woman who had mild COVID-19 (a few samples of this study predate the infection). Cell type and time point are not known. The sample taken for sequencing was PBMCs or a T cell subset sorted from them (not recorded which). CDR3 sequence (DNA): TGTGCCAGCAGCCGCGGACTAGCGGGAGAAGGTCACAATGAGCAGTTCTTC. Its translation is CASSRGLAGEGHNEQFF.